This T cell receptor (beta chain) was captured in a study of cytomegalovirus exposure and HLA in healthy donors. This PCR relied on a set of 60 Vbeta primers and 13 Jbeta primers. Generated by immunoSEQ multiplex PCR, the TCRdb table keeps only in-frame clones and is missing some. Here the sample spans about 220,000 clones, approximately 80% being singletons. The V gene lost 5 bases and the J gene lost 9 bases, with 13 bases spanning the gap. This CDR3 is built from 12 residues. Germline V gives CDR1 SGHTA, CDR2 FQGNSA. Sequenced material: PBMCs. This TCR derives from a boy aged 2 to 10 in good health and CMV-seronegative. The J gene is TRBJ1-1, the V gene TRBV7-2; perhaps TRBD1 as D (5 bases). The CDR3 spells CASSPREGKAFF. CDR3 DNA: TGTGCCAGCAGCCCCCGGGAGGGGAAAGCTTTCTTT.